This T cell receptor beta chain was profiled in a study of T-cell memory formation after mild COVID-19. About this clonotype: The antigen is unknown.

After 5'RACE with constant-segment primers, TCR alpha and TCR beta cDNA libraries carrying sample barcodes and UMIs were obtained. MiXCR was run by TCRdb on the 5' RACE reads, yielding one entry per CDR3 protein. The table has 580,000 or so distinct CDR3 sequences, roughly 17% seen once. Overall study results and limits: The study found contracting CD4+ clones mainly in CM and EM and contracting CD8+ clones in EMRA.

V was clipped by 8 bases and J by 3 bases; unmatched bases: 12. Per the germline V gene, CDR1 is SQVTM and CDR2 is ANQGSEA. This CDR3 spans 15 amino acids. Sequenced material: PBMCs or a T cell subset sorted from them (not recorded which). This chain links TRBV29-1 with TRBJ2-5; TRBD1 aligns across 10 bases. The clonotype comes from an adult woman who had mild COVID-19 (a few samples of this study predate the infection). Cell type and time point are not known. CDR3 coding DNA: TGCAGCACAGAGAGGGACAGGGGTGGAAAAGAGACCCAGTACTTC. It yields the protein CSTERDRGGKETQYF.